The entry below describes one T cell receptor beta chain. The data derive from a study of blood T cell repertoires in COVID-19. Generated by immunoSEQ multiplex PCR, the TCRdb table keeps only in-frame clones and is missing some. This table holds some 380,000 clones, 90% found once. The source is a man between 18 and 29 years old with active or convalescent COVID-19. Sequenced material: peripheral blood.

CDR3 bases: TGTGCCAGCAGCCCCGGAGCGTCCTATAATTCACCCCTCCACTTT. It encodes CASSPGASYNSPLHF. The chain employs TRBV3-1 (or the pseudogene TRBV3-2) and TRBJ1-6, with unresolved D. CDR3 size: 15 residues. Germline V CDR1 and CDR2: LGHDT, YNNKEL (reference sequence). V shed 4 bases and J shed 1 base, with 8 bases lying between them.